At least ten counts were recorded for the clone carrying this TCR beta chain. Its antigen is not identified. One entry per CDR3 protein, called by TCRdb with MiXCR from the 5' RACE reads. The data hold 140,000 or so distinct CDR3 sequences, with around 5.8% observed a single time. The entry originates in a study of T-cell memory formation after mild COVID-19. Background on the study: Largely donor-specific TCR clusters were found.

Study-wide results and caveats: CD8+ contracting clones occupied EMRA, while CD4+ ones occupied mainly CM and EM.

In germline, CDR1 is MGHRA, CDR2 YSYEKL. The ends lost 5 bases at V and 2 bases at J; junction bases unmatched: 6. The CDR3 consists of 15 residues. The V gene is TRBV4-1, the J gene TRBJ2-7; TRBD1 matches at 10 bases. This TCR derives from an adult woman who had mild COVID-19 (a few samples of this study predate the infection). Cell type and time point are not known. The sample was PBMCs or a T cell subset sorted from them (not recorded which). The CDR3 reads CASSWPGQGTYEQYF. CDR3 DNA sequence: TGCGCCAGCAGCTGGCCGGGACAGGGGACCTACGAGCAGTACTTC.